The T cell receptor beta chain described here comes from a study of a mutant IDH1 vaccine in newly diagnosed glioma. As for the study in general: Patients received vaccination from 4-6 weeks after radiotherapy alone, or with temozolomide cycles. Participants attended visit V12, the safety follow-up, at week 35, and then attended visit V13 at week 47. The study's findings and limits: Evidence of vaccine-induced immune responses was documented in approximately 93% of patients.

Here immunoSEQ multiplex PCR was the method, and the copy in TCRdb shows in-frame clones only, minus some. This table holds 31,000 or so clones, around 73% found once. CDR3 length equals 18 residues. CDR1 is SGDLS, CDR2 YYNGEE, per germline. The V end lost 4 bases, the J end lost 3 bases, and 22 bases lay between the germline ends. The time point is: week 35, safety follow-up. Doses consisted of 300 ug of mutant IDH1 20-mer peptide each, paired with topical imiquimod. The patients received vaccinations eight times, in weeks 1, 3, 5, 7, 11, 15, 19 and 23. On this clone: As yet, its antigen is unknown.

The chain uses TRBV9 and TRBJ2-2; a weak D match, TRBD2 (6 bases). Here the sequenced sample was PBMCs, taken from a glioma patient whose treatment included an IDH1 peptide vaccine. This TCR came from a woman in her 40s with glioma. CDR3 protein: CASSTIGASVSDTGELFF. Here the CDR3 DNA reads TGTGCCAGCAGCACAATCGGGGCTAGCGTGAGTGACACCGGGGAGCTGTTTTTT.